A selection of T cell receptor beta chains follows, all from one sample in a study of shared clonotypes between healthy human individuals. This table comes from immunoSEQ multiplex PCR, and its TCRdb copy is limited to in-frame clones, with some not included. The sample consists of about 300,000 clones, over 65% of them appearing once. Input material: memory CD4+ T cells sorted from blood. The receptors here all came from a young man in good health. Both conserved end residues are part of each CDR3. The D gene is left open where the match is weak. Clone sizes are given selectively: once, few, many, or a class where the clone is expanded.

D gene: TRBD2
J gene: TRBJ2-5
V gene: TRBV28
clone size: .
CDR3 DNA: TGTGCCAGCAGTTCACGAAGCGGGAGTTGGCAAGAGACCCAGTACTTC
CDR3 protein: CASSSRSGSWQETQYF

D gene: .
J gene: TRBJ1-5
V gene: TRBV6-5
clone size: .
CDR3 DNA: TGTGCCAGCAGTTACGGCGGCAATCAGCCCCAGCATTTT
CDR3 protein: CASSYGGNQPQHF

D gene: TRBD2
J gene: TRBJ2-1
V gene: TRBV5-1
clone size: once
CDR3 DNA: TGCGCCAGCAGACGGACTAGCGGGAGTTACGAGCAGTTCTTC
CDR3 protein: CASRRTSGSYEQFF

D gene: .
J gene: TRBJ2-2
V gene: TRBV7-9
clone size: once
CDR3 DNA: TGTGCCAGCAGCTTATGGTTAGCGGACACCGGGGAGCTGTTTTTT
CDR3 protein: CASSLWLADTGELFF

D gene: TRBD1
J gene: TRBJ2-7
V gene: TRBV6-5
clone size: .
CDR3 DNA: TGTGCCAGCAGTTCGTCCCGGGACAGGTACGAGCAGTACTTC
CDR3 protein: CASSSSRDRYEQYF

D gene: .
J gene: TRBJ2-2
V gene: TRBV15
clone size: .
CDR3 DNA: TGTGCCACCAGCAGAGATTTCGGCGGGGAGCTGTTTTTT
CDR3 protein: CATSRDFGGELFF

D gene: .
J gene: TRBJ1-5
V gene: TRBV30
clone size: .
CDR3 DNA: TGTGCCTGGAGTGTACTTGAGAATCAGCCCCAGCATTTT
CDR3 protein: CAWSVLENQPQHF

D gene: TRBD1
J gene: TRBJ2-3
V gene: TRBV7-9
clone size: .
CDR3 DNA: TGTGCCAGCAGTTATCTCGGTACAGGGGGCACAGATACGCAGTATTTT
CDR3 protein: CASSYLGTGGTDTQYF

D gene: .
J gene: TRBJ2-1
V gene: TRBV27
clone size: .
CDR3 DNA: TGTGCCAGCAGTTTATGGTCAATCCTCAATGAGCAGTTCTTC
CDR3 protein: CASSLWSILNEQFF

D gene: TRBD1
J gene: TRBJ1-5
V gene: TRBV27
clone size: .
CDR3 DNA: TGTGCCAGCAGTCCCTCCGGGACAGGGCGATTGGGGGCCCAGCATTTT
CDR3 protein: CASSPSGTGRLGAQHF

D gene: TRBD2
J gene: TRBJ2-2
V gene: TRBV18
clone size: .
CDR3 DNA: TGTGCCAGCTCGCCGACTAGCGGGAGGCGCACCGGGGAGCTGTTTTTT
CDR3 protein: CASSPTSGRRTGELFF

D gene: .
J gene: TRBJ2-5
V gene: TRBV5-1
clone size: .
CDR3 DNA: TGCGCCAGCAGCGCCCCCCGAGGGACCCAAGAGACCCAGTACTTC
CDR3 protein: CASSAPRGTQETQYF

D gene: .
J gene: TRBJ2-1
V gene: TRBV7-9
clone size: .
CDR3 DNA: TGTGCCAGCAGCTTAGGGGACTCCCTATACAATGAGCAGTTCTTC
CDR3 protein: CASSLGDSLYNEQFF

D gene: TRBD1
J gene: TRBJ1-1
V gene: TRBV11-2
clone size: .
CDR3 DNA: TGTGCCAGCAGCGCTAACAGGGGGCCAACTGAAGCTTTCTTT
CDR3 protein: CASSANRGPTEAFF

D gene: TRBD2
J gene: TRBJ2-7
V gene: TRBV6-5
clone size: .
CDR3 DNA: TGTGCCAGCACCATACAAGCGGGAGGTCTTTACGAGCAGTACTTC
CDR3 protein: CASTIQAGGLYEQYF

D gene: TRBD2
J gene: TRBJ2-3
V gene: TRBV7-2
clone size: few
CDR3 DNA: TGTGCCAGCAGGTCTGGGCTAGCGGGAACCACAGATACGCAGTATTTT
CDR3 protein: CASRSGLAGTTDTQYF